The rows below give T cell receptor beta chains drawn from one sample of a study of blood T cell repertoires in COVID-19. Sequencing was performed with immunoSEQ multiplex PCR; in TCRdb, only in-frame clones are kept and a portion is missing. The sample lists tens of thousands of clones, 70% to 90% occurring once. The sample consisted of peripheral blood. The receptor source for this set is a woman in her 70s with active or convalescent COVID-19. Each CDR3 is given with its conserved first and last residue. D genes are given only for firm matches.

.	TRBJ1-4	TRBV28	TGTGCCAGCAGTTTGGTCAGCGAGGATGAAAAACTGTTTTTT	CASSLVSEDEKLFF
.	TRBJ2-4	TRBV5-6	TGTGCCAGCAGCTTGCGAGTTCTAGCCAAAAACATTCAGTACTTC	CASSLRVLAKNIQYF
.	TRBJ1-2	TRBV18	TGTGCCAGCTCACGCCTAGGGGATGGCTACACCTTC	CASSRLGDGYTF
TRBD1	TRBJ1-2	TRBV29-1	TGCAGCACCTGGGACAGTGGCTACACCTTC	CSTWDSGYTF
.	TRBJ2-3	TRBV5-4	TGTGCCAGCAGCCGACGACAGGGCACAGATACGCAGTATTTT	CASSRRQGTDTQYF
TRBD1	TRBJ2-2	TRBV5-1	TGCGCCAGCAGCGGACCGGGACAGGGTATCGCCGGGGAGCTGTTTTTT	CASSGPGQGIAGELFF
TRBD1	TRBJ2-7	TRBV27	TGTGCCAGCAGTTTTAGTCGACAGGGGCCCTACGAGCAGTACTTC	CASSFSRQGPYEQYF
TRBD1	TRBJ1-1	TRBV7-9	TGTGCCAGCAGCTTACAGGGGGAGACTTTCTTT	CASSLQGETFF
TRBD1	TRBJ1-6	TRBV2	TGTGCCAGCAGTGAACGGACAGGGAGCTCCTATAATTCACCCCTCCACTTT	CASSERTGSSYNSPLHF
TRBD1	TRBJ1-2	TRBV9	TGTGCCAGCAGGCCAACAGGGGGCCATGGCTACACCTTC	CASRPTGGHGYTF
TRBD1	TRBJ1-1	TRBV2	TGTGCCAGCGTTGGAGAGGGGGCCTCTATAGTGGGCACTGAAGCTTTCTTT	CASVGEGASIVGTEAFF
.	TRBJ1-1	TRBV18	TGTGCCAGCTCACCATTCGCAGGGGAGAACACTGAAGCTTTCTTT	CASSPFAGENTEAFF
.	TRBJ1-1	TRBV5-5	TGTGCCAGCAGCCCAACAGGGTCCACTGAAGCTTTCTTT	CASSPTGSTEAFF